This TCR beta chain was found in a study of cytomegalovirus exposure and HLA in healthy donors. Study-level results: As immune exposure information, only CMV serostatus was available.

On this clone itself: Its antigen is unknown.

A multiplex PCR was run with 60 Vbeta primers and 13 Jbeta primers. The protocol was immunoSEQ multiplex PCR, while the TCRdb copy is restricted to in-frame clones and leaves out a portion. This table has more than 150,000 clones, approximately 88% appearing once. The CDR3 covers 17 residues. The V gene lost 1 base and the J gene lost 0 bases, with 15 bases spanning the gap. Per the germline V gene, CDR1 is LGHNA and CDR2 is YNFKEQ. The sample consisted of PBMCs. The clonotype was recovered from a woman in her forties or fifties in good health and CMV-seropositive. The gene calls are TRBV4-2 and TRBJ1-2; the D gene is possibly TRBD1 (5 bases). In DNA, the CDR3 is TGTGCCAGCAGCCAAGTATCTCCAGGGAATTCTAACTATGGCTACACCTTC. Residues: CASSQVSPGNSNYGYTF.